The present TCR beta chain was sequenced within a study of T cell responses to AZD1222 COVID-19 vaccine. The protocol was immunoSEQ multiplex PCR, while the TCRdb copy is restricted to in-frame clones and leaves out a portion. The sample holds some 150,000 clones. Trimming removed 5 bases from V and 5 bases from J, with 12 bases in between. The germline gives CDR1 MGHDK, CDR2 SYGVNS. This CDR3 spans 14 amino acids. The chain carries TRBV25-1 and TRBJ1-4, with D possibly matching TRBD1 (5 bases). The receptor was derived from an adult in good health. The source material was peripheral blood. The CDR3 nucleotides are TGTGCCAGCAGTTGGGGCGCGGGGAATGAAAAACTGTTTTTT. As protein: CASSWGAGNEKLFF.